The 11 T cell receptor beta chains in this list originate from one sample, sequenced in a study of radiotherapy plus CTLA-4 blockade in lung cancer. Sequenced by immunoSEQ multiplex PCR; TCRdb stores in-frame clones only, minus some. The data contain about 62,000 clones, roughly 76% of them singletons. The specimen comprised peripheral blood, sampled from a patient treated with radiotherapy plus ipilimumab. These TCRs come from a human donor with non-small cell lung cancer who had a complete response to radiotherapy plus ipilimumab.

The J gene is TRBJ1-6, the V gene TRBV6-1, with D maybe TRBD1 (5 bases). Trimming left V 8 bases short and J 2 bases short, with 13 bases between. The germline V gene has CDR1 MNHNS and CDR2 SASEGT. The CDR3 loop spans 15 amino acids. The CDR3 DNA reads as TGTGCCAGCTCTCCAGGGCAGACCTATAATTCACCCCTCCACTTT. This codes for CASSPGQTYNSPLHF.

The V call is TRBV2, the J call TRBJ2-5; D remains unclear. The CDR3 has 11 amino acids. Germline CDR1 reads SNHLY; CDR2 reads FYNNEI. V was shortened by 5 bases and J by 5 bases, with 6 bases between the two germline ends. The CDR3 DNA sequence: TGTGCCAGCAGTCCCCGGGAGACCCAGTACTTC. This codes for CASSPRETQYF. Full variable domain (remainder filled in from reference TRBV2 and TRBJ2-5): EPEVTQTPSHQVTQMGQEVILRCVPISNHLYFYWYRQILGQKVEFLVSFYNNEISEKSEIFDDQFSVERPDGSNFTLKIRSTKLEDSAMYFCASSPRETQYFGPGTRLLVL.

The J gene is TRBJ1-1, the V gene TRBV10-1; D remains unclear. CDR3 length: 13 residues. Trimming removed 0 bases at V and 1 base at J, with 3 bases between. Germline lookup yields CDR1 WNHNN and CDR2 SYGVQD (reference sequence). The CDR3: CASSESRNTEAFF. Here the CDR3 DNA reads TGCGCCAGCAGTGAGTCTCGGAACACTGAAGCTTTCTTT.

This clone was observed a few times. This chain links TRBV12-2 with TRBJ2-7; TRBD2 is the table's D call, not checked against the DNA. TRBV12-2 is marked as a pseudogene. The CDR3 has 13 residues. CDR3 region: CASWRTSVAAGYF. The CDR3 DNA reads TGTGCAAGTTGGCGGACTAGCGTCGCAGCGGGGTACTTC.

V gene TRBV6-1 combines with J gene TRBJ1-2; TRBD1 might be the D (5 bases). The CDR3 spans 14 residues. Trimming shortened V by 10 bases and J by 3 bases, and 18 bases separated the two germline ends. Germline CDR1 and CDR2: MNHNS and SASEGT. The CDR3 spells CATKTGEWDYGYTF. The CDR3 DNA is TGTGCCACCAAAACGGGGGAATGGGACTATGGCTACACCTTC.

This rearrangement joins TRBV7-2 to TRBJ2-6; D remains ambiguous. The V gene's germline CDR1 is SGHTA and CDR2 FQGNSA. There are 16 residues in the CDR3. V lost 0 bases to trimming and J lost 0 bases, with 6 bases between them. The CDR3 protein is CASSLAATSGANVLTF. The CDR3 nucleotides are TGTGCCAGCAGCTTAGCGGCAACCTCTGGGGCCAACGTCCTGACTTTC. The full variable domain, in which reference TRBV7-2 and TRBJ2-6 provide the parts outside the CDR3, is GAGVSQSPSNKVTEKGKDVELRCDPISGHTALYWYRQSLGQGLEFLIYFQGNSAPDKSGLPSDRFSAERTGGSVSTLTIQRTQQEDSAVYLCASSLAATSGANVLTFGAGSRLTVL.

This chain links TRBV7-2 with TRBJ1-1, with D possibly matching TRBD1 (5 bases). Trimming cost V 3 bases and J 1 base, with 6 bases left between them. In germline, CDR1 is SGHTA, CDR2 FQGNSA. This CDR3 contains 13 residues. The CDR3 reads CASSFQGNTEAFF. DNA of the CDR3: TGTGCCAGCAGCTTTCAGGGGAACACTGAAGCTTTCTTT.

The genes are TRBV7-9 and TRBJ2-5, with D tentatively TRBD2 (6 bases). The CDR3 spans 15 residues. CDR1 and CDR2 from the germline V gene are SEHNR and FQNEAQ (reference sequence). Trimming left V 3 bases short and J 3 bases short, with 14 bases between. This CDR3 reads CASSFVQGGEETQYF. The CDR3 DNA follows: TGTGCCAGCAGCTTTGTGCAGGGCGGGGAAGAGACCCAGTACTTC.

A single count supports this clone. J is TRBJ2-5 and V is TRBV18; maybe TRBD2 (6 bases). The DNA end is a closer match to TRBJ2-7, so the J assignment may be wrong. Germline CDR1 reads KGHSH; CDR2 reads LQKENI. CDR3 length: 15 amino acids. The CDR3: CASSPSAGRSYEQYF. CDR3 DNA: TGTGCCAGCTCACCTAGCGCGGGACGCTCCTACGAGCAGTACTTC.

The rearrangement uses TRBV19 and TRBJ2-2; TRBD2 matches at 9 bases. The junction had 0 bases not matched to a gene; V was cut back by 3 bases and J by 1 base. CDR1 and CDR2 (germline): LNHDA, SQIVND (reference sequence). This CDR3 comprises 15 residues. The CDR3 loop is CASSMRGGNTGELFF. Here the CDR3 DNA reads TGTGCCAGTAGTATGCGGGGGGGGAACACCGGGGAGCTGTTTTTT. The entire variable domain, with the rest obtained from reference TRBV19 and TRBJ2-2, is as follows: DGGITQSPKYLFRKEGQNVTLSCEQNLNHDAMYWYRQDPGQGLRLIYYSQIVNDFQKGDIAEGYSVSREKKESFPLTVTSAQKNPTAFYLCASSMRGGNTGELFFGEGSRLTVL.

V is TRBV7-2 and J is TRBJ2-2; a possible D gene is TRBD2 (6 bases). V lost 6 bases, J lost 7 bases, and 12 bases lay in between. This CDR3 has 13 residues. Germline CDR1 is SGHTA and CDR2 is FQGNSA. The CDR3, as DNA: TGTGCCAGCAGACAACTAGCCGGCGGGGAGCTGTTTTTT. Its protein product is CASRQLAGGELFF.